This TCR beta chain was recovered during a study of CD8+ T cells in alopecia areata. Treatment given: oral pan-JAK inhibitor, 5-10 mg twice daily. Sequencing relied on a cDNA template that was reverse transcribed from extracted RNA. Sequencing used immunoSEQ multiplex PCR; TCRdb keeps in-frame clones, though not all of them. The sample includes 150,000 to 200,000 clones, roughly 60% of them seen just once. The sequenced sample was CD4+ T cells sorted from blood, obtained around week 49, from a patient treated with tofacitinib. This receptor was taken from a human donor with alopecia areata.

The CDR3 DNA follows: TGCGCCAGCAGCCCGGGGGACCAATCAGTCGTCACTGAAGCTTTCTTT. It translates to CASSPGDQSVVTEAFF. This chain joins TRBV5-1 and TRBJ1-1; TRBD1 is a possible D gene (5 bases). From germline, CDR1 is SGHRS and CDR2 YFSETQ. V gave up 4 bases and J gave up 4 bases, with 20 bases separating them. The length of the CDR3 is 16 residues. Supplemented by reference TRBV5-1 and TRBJ1-1, the full variable domain reads KAGVTQTPRYLIKTRGQQVTLSCSPISGHRSVSWYQQTPGQGLQFLFEYFSETQRNKGNFPGRFSGRQFSNSRSEMNVSTLELGDSALYLCASSPGDQSVVTEAFFGQGTRLTVV.